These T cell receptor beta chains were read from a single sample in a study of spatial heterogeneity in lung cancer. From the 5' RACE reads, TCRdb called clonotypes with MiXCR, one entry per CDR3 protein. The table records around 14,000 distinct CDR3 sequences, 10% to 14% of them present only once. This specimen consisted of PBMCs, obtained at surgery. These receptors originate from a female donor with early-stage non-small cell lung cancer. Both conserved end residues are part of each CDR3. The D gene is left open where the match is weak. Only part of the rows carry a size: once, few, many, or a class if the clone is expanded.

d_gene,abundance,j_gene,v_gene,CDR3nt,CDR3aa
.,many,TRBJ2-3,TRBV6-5,TGTGCCAGCAGCATGACAGGCCCCAGCACAGATACGCAGTATTTT,CASSMTGPSTDTQYF
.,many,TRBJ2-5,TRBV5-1,TGCGCCAGCAGCTTGAATGGGTTGGCCCAAGAGACCCAGTACTTC,CASSLNGLAQETQYF
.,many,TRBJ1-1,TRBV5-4,TGTGCCAGCAGCTTGTTGTCAAACACTGAAGCTTTCTTT,CASSLLSNTEAFF
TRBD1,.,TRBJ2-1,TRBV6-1,TGTGCCAGCAGTGAGAAGTACACAGGGGGTTCGGTAGAGCAGTTCTTC,CASSEKYTGGSVEQFF
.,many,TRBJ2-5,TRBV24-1,TGTGCCACCAGTGATGGGCAGACCCAGTACTTC,CATSDGQTQYF
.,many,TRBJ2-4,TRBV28,TGTGCCAGCACCCCAGCACAGGGCGCCAAAAACATTCAGTACTTC,CASTPAQGAKNIQYF
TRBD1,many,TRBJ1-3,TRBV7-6,TGTGCCAGCAGACGAACTCCCGGGACAGGGGTAGAGGGAAACACCATATATTTT,CASRRTPGTGVEGNTIYF
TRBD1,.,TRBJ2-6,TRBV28,TGTGCCAGCAGATCAGGACAGGTTGGGGCCAACGTCCTGACTTTC,CASRSGQVGANVLTF
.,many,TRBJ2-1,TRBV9,TGTGCCAGCAGCGTAGATATTGAGCAGTTCTTC,CASSVDIEQFF
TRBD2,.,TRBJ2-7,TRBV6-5,TGTGCCAGCTCTGATGCGAGCGGGGTCGGAGGGGAGCAGTACTTC,CASSDASGVGGEQYF
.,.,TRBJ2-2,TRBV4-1,TGCGCCAGCAGCCAAGATGGGCCACAAGAGCTCTCAAGGAACACCGGGGAGCTGTTTTTT,CASSQDGPQELSRNTGELFF
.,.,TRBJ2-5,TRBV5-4,TGTGCCAGCAGCTTTCAGTTACAAGAGACCCAGTACTTC,CASSFQLQETQYF
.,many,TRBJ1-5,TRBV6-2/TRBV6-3,TGTGCCAGCGGAGTCTCTGAGAGCGGGATTTGGGGGAATCAGCCCCAGCATTTT,CASGVSESGIWGNQPQHF
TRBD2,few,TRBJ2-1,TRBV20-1,TGCAGTGCTAGAGATCGATTAGCGGGAAACTACAATGAGCAGTTCTTC,CSARDRLAGNYNEQFF
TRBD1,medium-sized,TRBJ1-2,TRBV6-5,TGTGCCAGCAGTTACGTGAGGACAGGGGGCGGCTATGGCTACACCTTC,CASSYVRTGGGYGYTF
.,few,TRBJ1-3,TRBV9,TGTGCCAGCAGCTTCGCGGGGGGCTTTTTT,CASSFAGGFF
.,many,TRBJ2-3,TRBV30,TGTGCCTGGAACCAGGGCCTGTCAGATACGCAGTATTTT,CAWNQGLSDTQYF
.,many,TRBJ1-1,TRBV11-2,TGTGCCAGCAGTCACCGACAGAACACTGAAGCTTTCTTT,CASSHRQNTEAFF
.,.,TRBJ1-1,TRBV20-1,TGCAGTGCTAGATCGGGACATCGGAACACTGAAGCTTTCTTT,CSARSGHRNTEAFF
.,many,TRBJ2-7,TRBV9,TGTGCCAGCAGCGTAGGACCCCCGTCCAACTACGAGCAGTACTTC,CASSVGPPSNYEQYF
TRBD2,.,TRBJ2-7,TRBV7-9,TGTGCCAGCAGCGGGGAGACTAGCGGAGCCCCCTACGAGCAGTACTTC,CASSGETSGAPYEQYF
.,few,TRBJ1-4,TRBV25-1,TGTGCCAGCAGTGAAGCATTCGTTGCGGTGAATGAAAAACTGTTTTTT,CASSEAFVAVNEKLFF
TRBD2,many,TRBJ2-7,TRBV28,TGTGCCAGCAGCGGCGTCGGGACTAGCGGTTACTACGAGCAGTACTTC,CASSGVGTSGYYEQYF
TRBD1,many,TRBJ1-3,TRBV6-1,TGTGCCAGCAGTGAAGGGACAGGGGGCGCCGGAAACACCATATATTTT,CASSEGTGGAGNTIYF
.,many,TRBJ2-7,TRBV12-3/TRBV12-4,TGTGCCAGCAGCGTCTCGGGGACTCTCTACGAGCAGTACTTC,CASSVSGTLYEQYF
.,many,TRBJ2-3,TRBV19,TGTGCCAGCCGGTTACAGGGTACAGATACGCAGTATTTT,CASRLQGTDTQYF
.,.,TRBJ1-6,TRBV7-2,TGTGCCAGCAGCCCCCGCAGGGGAAATAATTCACCCCTCCACTTT,CASSPRRGNNSPLHF
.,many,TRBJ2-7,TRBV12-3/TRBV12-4,TGTGCCAGCAGTATGGGGCCACAGATCGCTTGGGAGCAGTACTTC,CASSMGPQIAWEQYF